Listed here are 7 T cell receptor beta chains from one sample, sequenced in a study of T cells in localized non-small cell lung cancer. This table comes from immunoSEQ multiplex PCR, and its TCRdb copy is limited to in-frame clones, with some not included. The table includes tens of thousands of clones, approximately 84% detected once. Sequenced material: peripheral blood, taken before any cancer treatment. The receptors originated from an older female donor with stage I lung adenocarcinoma.

This chain connects TRBV6-1 to TRBJ2-3; D gene unclear. Trimming removed 7 bases from V and 2 bases from J, with 7 bases in between. Per the germline V gene, CDR1 is MNHNS and CDR2 is SASEGT. The CDR3 has 12 residues. CDR3 region: CASKKDTDTQYF. CDR3 DNA sequence: TGTGCCAGCAAAAAAGACACAGATACGCAGTATTTT.

The J gene is TRBJ2-6, the V gene TRBV2, with D perhaps assigned TRBD1 or TRBD2 (5 bases each). Germline values: CDR1 SNHLY, CDR2 FYNNEI. The CDR3 length is 16 residues. The germline V and J ends were trimmed by 3 bases and 2 bases, with 11 bases remaining between them. In nucleotides, the CDR3 is TGTGCCAGCAGTGAGCGTGGGGGAACTGGGGCCAACGTCCTGACTTTC. This translates into CASSERGGTGANVLTF.

J is TRBJ1-5 and V is TRBV27; D is unresolved. The CDR3 consists of 13 residues. Trimming left V 2 bases short and J 5 bases short, with 7 bases between. The V gene's germline CDR1 is MNHEY and CDR2 SMNVEV (reference sequence). This chain's CDR3 is CASSLGVDQPQHF. CDR3 sequence (DNA): TGTGCCAGCAGTTTAGGAGTCGATCAGCCCCAGCATTTT.

This chain uses TRBV19 with TRBJ1-6, with TRBD1 as a possible D gene (6 bases). Germline loops: CDR1 LNHDA, CDR2 SQIVND (reference sequence). CDR3 length equals 15 residues. Trimming stripped 6 bases from V and 7 bases from J, with 16 bases between. This CDR3 is CASRTDRRRNSPLHF. CDR3 nucleotide sequence: TGTGCCAGTAGGACTGACAGGAGAAGAAATTCACCCCTCCACTTT.

J is TRBJ2-3 and V is TRBV7-3; either TRBD1 or TRBD2 may supply D (5 bases each). V gave up 0 bases and J gave up 0 bases, with 10 bases separating them. This CDR3 is built from 16 residues. The V gene's germline CDR1 is SGHTA and CDR2 FQGTGA. The CDR3 sequence is CASSLTGGMSTDTQYF. The CDR3 region has the DNA TGTGCCAGCAGCTTAACTGGGGGAATGAGCACAGATACGCAGTATTTT.

The chain combines TRBV6-5 with TRBJ1-3, with unresolved D. This CDR3 has 14 residues. V lost 0 bases, J lost 3 bases, and 6 bases lay in between. Germline CDR1 reads MNHEY; CDR2 reads SVGAGI. The DNA for the CDR3 is TGTGCCAGCAGTTACTCGAGGGATGGAAACACCATATATTTT. Translating gives CASSYSRDGNTIYF.

This sequence joins TRBV5-4 and TRBJ1-1; a possible D gene is TRBD1 (5 bases). V was cut by 0 bases and J by 5 bases, with 11 bases left in between. There are 14 residues in the CDR3. Germline loops: CDR1 SGHNT, CDR2 YYREEE (reference sequence). CDR3 residues: CASSLEQGRTEAFF. The CDR3 DNA reads as TGTGCCAGCAGCTTGGAGCAGGGACGAACTGAAGCTTTCTTT.